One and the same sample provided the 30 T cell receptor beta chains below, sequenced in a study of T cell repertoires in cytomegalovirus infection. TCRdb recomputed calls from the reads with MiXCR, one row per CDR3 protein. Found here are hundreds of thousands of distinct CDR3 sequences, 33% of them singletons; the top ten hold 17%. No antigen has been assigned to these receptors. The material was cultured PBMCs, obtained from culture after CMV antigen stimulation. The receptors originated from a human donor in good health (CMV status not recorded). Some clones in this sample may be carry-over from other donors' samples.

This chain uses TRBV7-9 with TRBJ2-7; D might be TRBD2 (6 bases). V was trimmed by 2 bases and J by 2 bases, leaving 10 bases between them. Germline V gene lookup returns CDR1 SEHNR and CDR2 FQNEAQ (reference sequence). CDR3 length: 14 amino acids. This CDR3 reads CASSLLRGTYEQYF. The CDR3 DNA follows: TGTGCCAGCAGCTTACTACGGGGGACCTACGAGCAGTACTTC.

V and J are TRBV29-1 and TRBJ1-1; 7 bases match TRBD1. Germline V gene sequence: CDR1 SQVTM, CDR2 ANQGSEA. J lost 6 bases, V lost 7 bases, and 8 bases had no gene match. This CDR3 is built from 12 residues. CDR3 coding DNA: TGCAGCGGCACGACAGGGAGGGCTGAAGCTTTCTTT. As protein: CSGTTGRAEAFF.

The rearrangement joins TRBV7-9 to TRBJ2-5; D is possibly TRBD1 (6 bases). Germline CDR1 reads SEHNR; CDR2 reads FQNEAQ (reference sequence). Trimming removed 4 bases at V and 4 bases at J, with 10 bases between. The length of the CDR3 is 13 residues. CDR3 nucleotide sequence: TGTGCCAGCAGCTACGACAGGCTAGAGACCCAGTACTTC. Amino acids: CASSYDRLETQYF. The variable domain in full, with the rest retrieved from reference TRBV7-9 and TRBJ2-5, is DTGVSQNPRHKITKRGQNVTFRCDPISEHNRLYWYRQTLGQGPEFLTYFQNEAQLEKSRLLSDRFSAERPKGSFSTLEIQRTEQGDSAMYLCASSYDRLETQYFGPGTRLLVL.

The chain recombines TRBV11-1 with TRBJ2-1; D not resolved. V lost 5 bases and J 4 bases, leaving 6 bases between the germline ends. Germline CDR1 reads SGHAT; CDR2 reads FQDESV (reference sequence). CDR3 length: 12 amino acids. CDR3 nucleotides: TGTGCCAGCAGCAGGGTTTACAATGAGCAGTTCTTC. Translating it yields CASSRVYNEQFF.

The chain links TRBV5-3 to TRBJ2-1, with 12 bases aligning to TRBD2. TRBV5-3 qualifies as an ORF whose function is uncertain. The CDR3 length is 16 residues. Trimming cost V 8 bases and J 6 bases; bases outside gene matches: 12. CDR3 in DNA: TGTGCCAGCAGCATACCCGGGACTAGCGGGTCCAATGAGCAGTTCTTC. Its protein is CASSIPGTSGSNEQFF.

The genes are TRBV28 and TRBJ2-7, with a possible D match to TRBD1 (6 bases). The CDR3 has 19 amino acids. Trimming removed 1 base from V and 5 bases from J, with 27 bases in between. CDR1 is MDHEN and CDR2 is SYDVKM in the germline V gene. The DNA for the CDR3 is TGTGCCAGCAGTTTATCGACCTCCCCCGGGCCCACAGGGCCTGACGAGCAGTACTTC. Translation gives CASSLSTSPGPTGPDEQYF.

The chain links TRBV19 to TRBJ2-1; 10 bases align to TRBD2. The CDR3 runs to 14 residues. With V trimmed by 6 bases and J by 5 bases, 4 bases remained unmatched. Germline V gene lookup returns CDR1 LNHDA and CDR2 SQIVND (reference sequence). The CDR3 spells CASSRSGRNNEQFF. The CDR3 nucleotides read TGTGCCAGTAGCCGTAGCGGGAGGAACAATGAGCAGTTCTTC.

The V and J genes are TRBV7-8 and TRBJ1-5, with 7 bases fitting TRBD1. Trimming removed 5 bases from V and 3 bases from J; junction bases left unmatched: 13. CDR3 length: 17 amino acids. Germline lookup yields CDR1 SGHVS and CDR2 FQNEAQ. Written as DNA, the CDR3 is TGTGCCAGCAGCCCCAATACCGGGACAGTCACCAATCAGCCCCAGCATTTT. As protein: CASSPNTGTVTNQPQHF.

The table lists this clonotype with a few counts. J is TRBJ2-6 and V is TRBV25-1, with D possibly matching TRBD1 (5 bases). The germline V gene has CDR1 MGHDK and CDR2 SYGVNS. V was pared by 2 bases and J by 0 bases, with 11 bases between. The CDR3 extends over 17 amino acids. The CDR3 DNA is TGTGCCAGCAGTGAAGGGCCAGGGCTCTCTGGGGCCAACGTCCTGACTTTC. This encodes CASSEGPGLSGANVLTF.

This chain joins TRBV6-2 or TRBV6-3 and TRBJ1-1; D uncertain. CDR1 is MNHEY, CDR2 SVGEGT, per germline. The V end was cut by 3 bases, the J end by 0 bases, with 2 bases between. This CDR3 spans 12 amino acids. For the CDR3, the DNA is TGTGCCAGCAGTTATATGAACACTGAAGCTTTCTTT. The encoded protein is CASSYMNTEAFF.

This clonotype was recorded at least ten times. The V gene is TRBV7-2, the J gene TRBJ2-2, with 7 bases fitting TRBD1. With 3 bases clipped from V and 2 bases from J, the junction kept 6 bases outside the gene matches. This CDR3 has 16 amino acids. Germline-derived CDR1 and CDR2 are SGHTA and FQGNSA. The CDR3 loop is CASSFIGTVNTGELFF. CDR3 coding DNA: TGTGCCAGCAGCTTTATAGGGACAGTTAACACCGGGGAGCTGTTTTTT.

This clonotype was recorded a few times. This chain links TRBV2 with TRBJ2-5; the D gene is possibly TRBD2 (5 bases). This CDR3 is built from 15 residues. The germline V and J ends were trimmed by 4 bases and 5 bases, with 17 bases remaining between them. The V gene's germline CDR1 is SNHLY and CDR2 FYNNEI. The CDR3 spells CASSGPGEQGETQYF. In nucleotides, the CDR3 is TGTGCCAGCAGTGGCCCCGGGGAGCAAGGGGAGACCCAGTACTTC.

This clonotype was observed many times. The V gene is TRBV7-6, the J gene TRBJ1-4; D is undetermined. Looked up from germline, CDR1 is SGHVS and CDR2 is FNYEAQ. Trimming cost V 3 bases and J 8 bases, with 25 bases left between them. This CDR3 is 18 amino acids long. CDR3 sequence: CASSFYSPVQARGEKLFF. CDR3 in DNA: TGTGCCAGCAGCTTTTACTCGCCTGTGCAGGCCCGTGGGGAAAAACTGTTTTTT.

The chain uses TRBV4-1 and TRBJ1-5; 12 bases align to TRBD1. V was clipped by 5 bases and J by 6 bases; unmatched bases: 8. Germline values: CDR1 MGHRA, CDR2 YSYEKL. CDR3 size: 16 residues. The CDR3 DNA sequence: TGCGCCAGCAGCTACTCCGGGACAGGGGGCGTTCAGCCCCAGCATTTT. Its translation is CASSYSGTGGVQPQHF.

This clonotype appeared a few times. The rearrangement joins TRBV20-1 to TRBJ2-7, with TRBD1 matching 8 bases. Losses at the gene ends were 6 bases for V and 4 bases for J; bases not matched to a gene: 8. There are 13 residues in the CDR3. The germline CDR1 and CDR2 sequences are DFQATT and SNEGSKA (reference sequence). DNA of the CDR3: TGCAGTGCCGCCCACGGACAGGGTTACGAGCAGTACTTC. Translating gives CSAAHGQGYEQYF.

The CDR3 spells CASGGSNAYNEQFF. As DNA, the CDR3 is TGTGCCAGCGGAGGGAGTAATGCCTACAATGAGCAGTTCTTC. The J gene is TRBJ2-1, the V gene TRBV24-1; possibly TRBD2 for D (6 bases). The CDR3 extends over 14 amino acids. The germline V gene has CDR1 KGHDR and CDR2 SFDVKD. V was clipped by 11 bases and J by 2 bases, with 15 bases between them.

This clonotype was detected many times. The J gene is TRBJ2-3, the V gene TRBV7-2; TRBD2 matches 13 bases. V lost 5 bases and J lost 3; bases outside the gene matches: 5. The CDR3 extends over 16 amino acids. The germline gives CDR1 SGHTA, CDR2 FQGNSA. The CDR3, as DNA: TGTGCCAGCAGCGCCGAACTAGCGGGAGGGACAGATACGCAGTATTTT. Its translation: CASSAELAGGTDTQYF.

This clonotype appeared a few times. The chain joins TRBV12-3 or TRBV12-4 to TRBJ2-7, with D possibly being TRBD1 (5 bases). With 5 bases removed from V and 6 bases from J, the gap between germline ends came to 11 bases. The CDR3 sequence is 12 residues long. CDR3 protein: CASSTGHGEQYV. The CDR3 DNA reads TGTGCCAGCAGTACAGGACACGGCGAGCAGTACGTC.

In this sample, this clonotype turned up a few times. The CDR3 spells CASSLTGPGAFF. The CDR3 DNA reads TGTGCCAGCAGCCTCACAGGGCCGGGGGCTTTCTTT. J is TRBJ1-1 and V is TRBV7-2; D is possibly TRBD1 (6 bases). The CDR3 length is 12 residues. Trimming removed 5 bases at V and 11 bases at J, with 15 bases between. The germline CDR1 and CDR2 sequences are SGHTA and FQGNSA.

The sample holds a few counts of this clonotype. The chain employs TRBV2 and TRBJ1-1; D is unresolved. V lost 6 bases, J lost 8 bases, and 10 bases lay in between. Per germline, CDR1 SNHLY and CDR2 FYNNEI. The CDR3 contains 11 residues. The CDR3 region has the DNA TGTGCCAGCAGCCACAAGACAGAAGCTTTCTTT. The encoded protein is CASSHKTEAFF.

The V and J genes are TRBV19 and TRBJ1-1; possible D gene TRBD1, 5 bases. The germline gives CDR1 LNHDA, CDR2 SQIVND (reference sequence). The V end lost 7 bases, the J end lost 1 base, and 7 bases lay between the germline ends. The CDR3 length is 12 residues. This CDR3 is CASKRGNTEAFF. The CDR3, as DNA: TGTGCCAGTAAGAGGGGGAACACTGAAGCTTTCTTT.

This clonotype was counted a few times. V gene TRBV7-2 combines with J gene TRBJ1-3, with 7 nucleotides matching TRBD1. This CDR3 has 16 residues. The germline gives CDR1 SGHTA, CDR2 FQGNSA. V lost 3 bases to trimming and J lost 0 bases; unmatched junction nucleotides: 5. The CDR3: CASSFGTAISGNTIYF. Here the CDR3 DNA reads TGTGCCAGCAGCTTCGGGACAGCAATCTCTGGAAACACCATATATTTT.

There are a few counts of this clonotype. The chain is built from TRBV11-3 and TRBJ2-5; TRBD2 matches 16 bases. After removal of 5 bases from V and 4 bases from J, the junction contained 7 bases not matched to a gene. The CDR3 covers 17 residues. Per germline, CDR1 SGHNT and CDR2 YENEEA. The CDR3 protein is CASSPGLAGGTGETQYF. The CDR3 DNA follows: TGTGCCAGCAGCCCGGGACTAGCGGGAGGGACCGGAGAGACCCAGTACTTC. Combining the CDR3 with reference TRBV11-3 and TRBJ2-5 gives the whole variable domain EAGVVQSPRYKIIEKKQPVAFWCNPISGHNTLYWYLQNLGQGPELLIRYENEEAVDDSQLPKDRFSAERLKGVDSTLKIQPAELGDSAVYLCASSPGLAGGTGETQYFGPGTRLLVL.

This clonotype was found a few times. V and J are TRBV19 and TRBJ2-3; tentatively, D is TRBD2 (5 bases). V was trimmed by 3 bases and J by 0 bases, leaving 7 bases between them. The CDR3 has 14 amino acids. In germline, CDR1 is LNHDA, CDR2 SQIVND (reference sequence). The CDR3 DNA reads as TGTGCCAGTAGTATCGAGGGTAGCACAGATACGCAGTATTTT. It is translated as CASSIEGSTDTQYF.

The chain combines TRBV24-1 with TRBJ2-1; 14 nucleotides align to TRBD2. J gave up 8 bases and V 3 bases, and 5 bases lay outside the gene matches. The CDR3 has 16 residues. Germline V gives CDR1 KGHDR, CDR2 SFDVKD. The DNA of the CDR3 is TGTGCCACCAGTGATCCGGGACTAGCGGGAGTGGATGAGCAGTTCTTC. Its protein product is CATSDPGLAGVDEQFF.

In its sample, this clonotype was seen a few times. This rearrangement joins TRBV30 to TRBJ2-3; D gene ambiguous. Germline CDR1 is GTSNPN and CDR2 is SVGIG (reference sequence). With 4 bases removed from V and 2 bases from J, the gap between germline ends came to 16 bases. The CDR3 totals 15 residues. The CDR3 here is CAWTLAGYSTDTQYF. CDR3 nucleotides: TGTGCCTGGACTCTCGCCGGGTATTCCACAGATACGCAGTATTTT.

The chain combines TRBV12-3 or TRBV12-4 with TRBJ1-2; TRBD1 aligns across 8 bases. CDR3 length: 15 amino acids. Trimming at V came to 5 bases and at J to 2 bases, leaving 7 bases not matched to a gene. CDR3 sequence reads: CASSARQGINYGYTF. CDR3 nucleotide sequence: TGTGCCAGCAGTGCCCGACAGGGGATAAACTATGGCTACACCTTC.

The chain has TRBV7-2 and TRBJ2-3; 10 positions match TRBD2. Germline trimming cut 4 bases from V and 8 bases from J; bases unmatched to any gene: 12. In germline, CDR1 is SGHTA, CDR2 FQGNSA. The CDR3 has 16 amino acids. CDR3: CASSSFSGGGVATQYF. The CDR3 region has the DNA TGTGCCAGCAGCTCATTCAGCGGGGGGGGGGTTGCTACGCAGTATTTT.

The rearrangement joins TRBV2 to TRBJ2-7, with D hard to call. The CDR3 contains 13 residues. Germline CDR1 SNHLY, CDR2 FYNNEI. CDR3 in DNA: TGTGCCAGCAACCCGTCGGGTGTTTACGGGCAGTACGTC. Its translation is CASNPSGVYGQYV.

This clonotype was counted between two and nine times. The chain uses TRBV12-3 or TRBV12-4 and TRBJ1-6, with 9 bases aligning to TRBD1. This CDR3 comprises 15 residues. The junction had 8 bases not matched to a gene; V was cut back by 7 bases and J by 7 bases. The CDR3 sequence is CASTRTGAANSPLHF. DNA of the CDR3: TGTGCCAGCACCCGGACAGGGGCCGCCAATTCACCCCTCCACTTT.